A single sample is the source of the 13 T cell receptor beta chains below, sequenced in a study of T cell changes during pregnancy in multiple sclerosis (dated by TCRdb to between 2018 and 2021). Preparation of the library involved the immunoSEQ multiplex PCR assay. TCRdb mirrors the immuneACCESS table, restricted to in-frame sequences. Some clones are absent from its copies; in checked studies, under half trace to an unresolved V gene, and the reason for the others is unknown. The sample has under 100,000 clones on record, about 95% of them singletons. Around 1.1% of the sample goes to the ten largest clones. Specimen: peripheral blood, collected in the second trimester of pregnancy. Every receptor here comes from a female donor with multiple sclerosis, enrolled in a pregnancy study.

The CDR3 spells CASKGGPEETQYF. In nucleotides, the CDR3 is TGTGCCAGCAAGGGAGGGCCAGAAGAGACCCAGTACTTC. This chain uses TRBV2 with TRBJ2-5, with TRBD2 identical over 7 bases. The germline gives CDR1 SNHLY, CDR2 FYNNEI. V trimming: 7 bases; J trimming: 3 bases; junction bases outside the gene matches: 5. This CDR3 has 13 residues.

This clone was found once. The CDR3 DNA reads TGCAGCATTCAGGGGATGAGCTCCTACGAGCAGTACTTC. Encoded protein: CSIQGMSSYEQYF. V is TRBV29-1 and J is TRBJ2-7; TRBD1 might be the D (6 bases). The germline V and J ends were trimmed by 8 bases and 0 bases, with 14 bases remaining between them. The CDR3 has 13 residues. Germline V gene sequence: CDR1 SQVTM, CDR2 ANQGSEA.

The chain employs TRBV4-1 and TRBJ1-1; D not resolved. V lost 2 bases and J lost 4, with 14 bases in between. This CDR3 comprises 15 residues. Germline V lookup: CDR1 MGHRA, CDR2 YSYEKL. CDR3 region: CASSQPITDPTEAFF. CDR3 DNA sequence: TGCGCCAGCAGCCAACCTATTACAGATCCCACTGAAGCTTTCTTT.

The V call is TRBV25-1, the J call TRBJ1-1, with unresolved D. Germline-derived CDR1 and CDR2 are MGHDK and SYGVNS. V was pared by 5 bases and J by 7 bases, with 11 bases between. The CDR3 length is 12 residues. CDR3 sequence reads: CASSSLGSEAFF. CDR3 in DNA: TGTGCCAGCAGTTCGCTGGGCAGTGAAGCTTTCTTT.

The rearrangement uses TRBV4-2 and TRBJ2-4; tentatively, D is TRBD1 (6 bases). The CDR3 spans 22 residues. The ends were cut back, 1 base at V and 0 bases at J, with 28 bases in the middle. Germline V gene lookup returns CDR1 LGHNA and CDR2 YNFKEQ. The CDR3 nucleotides are TGTGCCAGCAGCCAAGCCGCGGCTTGGGGCCCAGGGGACACCCTAGCCAAAAACATTCAGTACTTC. Protein product: CASSQAAAWGPGDTLAKNIQYF.

The chain uses TRBV27 and TRBJ2-1; D uncertain. Germline values: CDR1 MNHEY, CDR2 SMNVEV (reference sequence). The CDR3 has 14 amino acids. Between the trimmed V and J ends, which lost 7 bases and 7 bases, there was a span of 17 bases. In DNA form, the CDR3 reads TGTGCCAGCACATCCCGAGGCACTACAAATGAGCAGTTCTTC. This encodes CASTSRGTTNEQFF.

The chain recombines TRBV14 with TRBJ2-7; 10 positions agree with TRBD2. The J segment lost 7 bases and the V segment lost 4 bases, leaving 4 bases of the junction unmatched. The CDR3 length is 13 residues. Germline V gene data show CDR1 as SGHDN and CDR2 as FVKESK. The CDR3 DNA reads TGTGCCAGCAGCCGCCTAGCGGGAGTGGAGCAGTACTTC. Translating it yields CASSRLAGVEQYF.

Concerning this clone itself: Germline is not matched at one junction end, which may reflect a read error. The chain links TRBV5-1 to TRBJ2-7, with a weak D call TRBD1 (6 bases). CDR3 size: 15 residues. Germline CDR1 is SGHRS and CDR2 is YFSETQ. CDR3 bases: TGCGCCAGCAGCTTAGCTTTTACAGGGTCCCTAACCCAGAGCTTC. Translated, it gives CASSLAFTGSLTQSF.

The chain is built from TRBV5-1 and TRBJ1-5; tentatively, D is TRBD1 (6 bases). Germline lookup yields CDR1 SGHRS and CDR2 YFSETQ. The V end was cut by 0 bases, the J end by 1 base, with 8 bases between. This CDR3 is built from 15 residues. In DNA form, the CDR3 reads TGCGCCAGCAGCTTGGCCACAGGGAGCAATCAGCCCCAGCATTTT. Protein: CASSLATGSNQPQHF.

The V gene is TRBV4-3, the J gene TRBJ2-1, with D perhaps matching TRBD2 (6 bases). V was cut by 1 base and J by 3 bases, with 10 bases left in between. Germline lookup yields CDR1 LGHNA and CDR2 YSLEER. The length of the CDR3 is 15 residues. The CDR3: CASSQASGFYNEQFF. For the CDR3, the DNA is TGCGCCAGCAGCCAAGCCAGCGGGTTCTACAATGAGCAGTTCTTC.

The chain has TRBV5-1 and TRBJ2-5, with D possibly TRBD2 on 6 matching bases. The J call may be incorrect, as the DNA end agrees better with TRBJ2-7. CDR3 length: 16 amino acids. Germline V gene sequence: CDR1 SGHRS, CDR2 YFSETQ. The CDR3 loop reads CASSFVIGLTPYEQYF. CDR3 in DNA: TGCGCCAGCAGCTTTGTAATTGGACTAACCCCCTACGAGCAGTACTTC.

V gene TRBV19 combines with J gene TRBJ1-5; 10 nucleotides line up with TRBD1. V lost 1 base to trimming and J lost 4 bases; unmatched junction nucleotides: 1. Germline assignment: CDR1 LNHDA and CDR2 SQIVND (reference sequence). The CDR3 sequence is 15 residues long. The CDR3 reads CASSIGGQGNQPQHF. The DNA of the CDR3 is TGTGCCAGTAGTATAGGGGGACAGGGGAATCAGCCCCAGCATTTT.

The chain employs TRBV7-3 and TRBJ2-3, with 9 bases fitting TRBD2. The length of the CDR3 is 15 residues. The V segment lost 2 bases and the J segment 2 bases; nucleotides outside the gene matches: 2. Germline assignment: CDR1 SGHTA and CDR2 FQGTGA. This chain's CDR3 is CASSLSSGNTDTQYF. CDR3 coding DNA: TGTGCCAGCAGCTTATCTAGCGGGAACACAGATACGCAGTATTTT.